A selection of T cell receptor beta chains follows, all from one sample in a study of naive and memory T cell subsets. TCRdb analysed the UMI-ligation and nested PCR reads with MiXCR anew, one entry per CDR3 protein. The profile shows roughly 83,000 distinct CDR3 sequences, 11% of them singletons. Material for sequencing was naive CD4+ T cells from blood. These receptors originate from a human donor in good health. The CDR3 runs from the conserved cysteine through the conserved F or W. The D gene is left open where the match is weak. Rows may omit the clone size; those that give it use once, few, many or a size class.

TRBV29-1,NA,TRBJ1-1,NA,CSVEVRPLPRAFF,TGCAGCGTTGAAGTCAGGCCTCTCCCCCGGGCTTTCTTT
TRBV12-3/TRBV12-4,NA,TRBJ1-1,NA,CASTPSARNTEAFF,TGTGCCAGCACCCCGTCAGCCAGGAACACTGAAGCTTTCTTT
TRBV20-1,many,TRBJ2-7,TRBD2,CSAALTSGFSEQYF,TGCAGTGCTGCCCTGACTAGCGGGTTTAGCGAGCAGTACTTC
TRBV18,NA,TRBJ2-5,TRBD1,CASSPGQGLQETQYF,TGTGCCAGCTCACCCGGACAGGGACTCCAAGAGACCCAGTACTTC
TRBV28,few,TRBJ2-5,TRBD1,CASWRDRGEEETQYF,TGTGCCAGCTGGAGGGACAGGGGCGAGGAGGAGACCCAGTACTTC
TRBV25-1,few,TRBJ1-1,TRBD1,CASRGQGGDEAFF,TGTGCCAGCAGGGGACAGGGGGGAGATGAAGCTTTCTTT
TRBV30,NA,TRBJ1-1,NA,CASIYTEAFF,TGTGCCTCCATCTACACTGAAGCTTTCTTT
TRBV12-3/TRBV12-4,once,TRBJ1-1,NA,CASTSAGAFF,TGTGCCAGCACGAGTGCCGGGGCTTTCTTT
TRBV29-1,many,TRBJ2-7,NA,CSVIGPGHYEQYF,TGCAGCGTAATTGGTCCGGGTCACTACGAGCAGTACTTC
TRBV12-3/TRBV12-4,NA,TRBJ1-1,TRBD1,CASSPPRDRQEAFF,TGTGCCAGCAGTCCCCCCCGGGACAGACAAGAAGCTTTCTTT
TRBV5-1,few,TRBJ2-7,NA,CASSFGGGPYEQYF,TGCGCCAGCAGCTTTGGAGGGGGCCCCTACGAGCAGTACTTC
TRBV12-3/TRBV12-4,NA,TRBJ2-7,NA,CASAPRSISYEQYF,TGTGCCAGCGCCCCGAGGTCAATCTCCTACGAGCAGTACTTC
TRBV12-3/TRBV12-4,many,TRBJ2-5,NA,CASSLTSGGTQYF,TGTGCCAGCAGTCTAACGAGCGGAGGGACCCAGTACTTC
TRBV7-8,NA,TRBJ1-5,NA,CASSLDFGPQHF,TGTGCCAGCAGCTTAGATTTTGGGCCCCAGCATTTT
TRBV18,NA,TRBJ2-7,NA,CASSPLPDRTEQYF,TGTGCCAGCTCACCACTACCCGACAGGACCGAGCAGTACTTC
TRBV15,few,TRBJ2-1,TRBD2,CATSPGRAYSYNEQFF,TGTGCCACCAGCCCCGGGAGGGCCTACTCCTACAATGAGCAGTTCTTC
TRBV12-3/TRBV12-4,few,TRBJ1-3,TRBD1,CASIFRVTGGNTIYF,TGTGCCAGCATCTTCCGTGTGACAGGGGGAAACACCATATATTTT
TRBV10-3,few,TRBJ2-1,TRBD2,CAISWTSGRTNNEQFF,TGTGCCATCAGTTGGACTAGCGGGAGGACCAACAATGAGCAGTTCTTC
TRBV28,few,TRBJ1-5,NA,CASTRTVRNQPQHF,TGTGCCAGCACCCGGACAGTTCGCAATCAGCCCCAGCATTTT
TRBV27,once,TRBJ2-7,TRBD1,CASSPLDRSGYEQYF,TGTGCCAGCAGTCCCCTGGACAGGTCCGGGTACGAGCAGTACTTC
TRBV29-1,NA,TRBJ2-7,NA,CSVSRGSFYEQYF,TGCAGCGTTAGTAGGGGCAGTTTCTACGAGCAGTACTTC
TRBV29-1,few,TRBJ1-1,TRBD1,CSVAGGPGQGLNTEAFF,TGCAGCGTTGCGGGAGGTCCGGGACAGGGGTTGAACACTGAAGCTTTCTTT
TRBV4-3,few,TRBJ2-1,NA,CASSQNGRGRGAGNNEQFF,TGCGCCAGCAGCCAGAACGGACGAGGCAGGGGAGCAGGGAACAATGAGCAGTTCTTC
TRBV4-3,NA,TRBJ1-2,NA,CASSQDRARRSVF,TGCGCCAGCAGCCAAGATCGGGCGCGGCGGAGTGTCTTC
TRBV5-1,few,TRBJ1-1,NA,CASSYQGYTEAFF,TGCGCCAGCAGCTATCAGGGGTACACTGAAGCTTTCTTT
TRBV15,few,TRBJ2-5,NA,CATSRDPLKETQYF,TGTGCCACCAGCAGAGATCCACTAAAAGAGACCCAGTACTTC
TRBV19,few,TRBJ2-1,NA,CAIRTFHNEQFF,TGTGCCATTCGGACTTTCCACAATGAGCAGTTCTTC
TRBV7-9,NA,TRBJ1-2,NA,CASSKLSLGRYGYTF,TGTGCCAGCAGCAAACTGTCTCTGGGGCGGTATGGCTACACCTTC
TRBV4-3,many,TRBJ2-3,NA,CASSQDRQRPTDTQYF,TGCGCCAGCAGCCAAGATCGCCAGCGGCCCACAGATACGCAGTATTTT
TRBV12-3/TRBV12-4,NA,TRBJ1-5,NA,CASSFRGPNQPQHF,TGTGCCAGCAGTTTTCGGGGCCCGAATCAGCCCCAGCATTTT